This T cell receptor (beta chain) was obtained from a study of human T cells and chemical hapten exposure. Turning to the study itself: The sensitizer, 2% DPC, was used on roughly 2 cm by roughly 2 cm of upper inner arm skin.

Attachment of unique molecular identifiers to individual cDNA molecules was performed in the library. TCRdb re-called the RACE reads through MiXCR, storing one row per CDR3 protein. The sample lists fewer than 500,000 distinct CDR3 sequences; about 4.8% were seen once. The time point is: patch test 1, 2 weeks after DPC sensitization. Treatment in this sample: therapeutic diphenylcyclopropenone sensitization with weekly scalp DPC. Sample donors consisted of patients with alopecia, aged 18 to 70 years, who were suitable for DPC. Researchers extracted total RNA from unfractionated whole blood. Looked up from germline, CDR1 is SQVTM and CDR2 is ANQGSEA. The CDR3 sequence is 13 residues long. Trimming removed 6 bases from V and 3 bases from J, with 9 bases in between.

This clonotype originated in a woman in her 50s with alopecia areata. Some clones in this sample may be carry-over from other donors' samples. Material: whole blood, obtained in connection with sensitization to the hapten diphenylcyclopropenone (DPC). The rearrangement joins TRBV29-1 to TRBJ2-6; D is possibly TRBD1 or TRBD2 (6 bases each). CDR3 in DNA: TGCAGCGTGGAGGGGGTTGGGGCCAACGTCCTGACTTTC. Protein product: CSVEGVGANVLTF.